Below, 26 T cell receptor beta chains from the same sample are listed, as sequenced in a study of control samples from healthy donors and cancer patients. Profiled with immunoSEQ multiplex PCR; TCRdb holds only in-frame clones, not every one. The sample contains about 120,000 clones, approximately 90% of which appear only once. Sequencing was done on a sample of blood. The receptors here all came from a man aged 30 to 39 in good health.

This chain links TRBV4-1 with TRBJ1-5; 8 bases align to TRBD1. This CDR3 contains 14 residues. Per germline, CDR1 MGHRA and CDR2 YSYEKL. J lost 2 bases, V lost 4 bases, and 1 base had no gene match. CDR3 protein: CASSRTGRNQPQHF. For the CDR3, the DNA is TGCGCCAGCAGCCGGACAGGGCGCAATCAGCCCCAGCATTTT.

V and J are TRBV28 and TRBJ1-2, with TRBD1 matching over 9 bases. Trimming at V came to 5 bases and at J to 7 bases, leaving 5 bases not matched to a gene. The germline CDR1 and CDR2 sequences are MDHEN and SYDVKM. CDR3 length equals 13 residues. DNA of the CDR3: TGTGCCAGCAGTCCGGGACAGGGACTTGGCTACACCTTC. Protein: CASSPGQGLGYTF.

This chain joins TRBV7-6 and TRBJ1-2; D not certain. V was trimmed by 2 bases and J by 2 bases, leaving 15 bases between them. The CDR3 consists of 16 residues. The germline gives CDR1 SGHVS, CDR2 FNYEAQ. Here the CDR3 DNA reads TGTGCCAGCAGCTTACCTCCGACAAGTCCCAACTATGGCTACACCTTC. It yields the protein CASSLPPTSPNYGYTF.

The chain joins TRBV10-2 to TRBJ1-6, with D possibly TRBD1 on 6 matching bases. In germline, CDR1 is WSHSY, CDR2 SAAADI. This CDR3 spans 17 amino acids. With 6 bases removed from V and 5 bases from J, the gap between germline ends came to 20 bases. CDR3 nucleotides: TGCGCCAGCAGCAGCTCACTATTACGACAGGATAATTCACCCCTCCACTTT. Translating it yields CASSSSLLRQDNSPLHF.

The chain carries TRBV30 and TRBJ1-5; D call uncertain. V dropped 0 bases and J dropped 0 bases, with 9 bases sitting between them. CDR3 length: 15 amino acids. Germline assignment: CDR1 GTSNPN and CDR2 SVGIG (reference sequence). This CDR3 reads CAWSVRGYSNQPQHF. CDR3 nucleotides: TGTGCCTGGAGTGTACGAGGGTATAGCAATCAGCCCCAGCATTTT.

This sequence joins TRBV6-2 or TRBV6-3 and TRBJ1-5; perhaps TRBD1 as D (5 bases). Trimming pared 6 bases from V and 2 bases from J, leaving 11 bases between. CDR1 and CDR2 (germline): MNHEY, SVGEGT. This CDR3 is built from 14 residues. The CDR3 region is CASSFLTGNQPQHF. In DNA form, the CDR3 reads TGTGCCAGCAGCTTTTTGACAGGCAATCAGCCCCAGCATTTT.

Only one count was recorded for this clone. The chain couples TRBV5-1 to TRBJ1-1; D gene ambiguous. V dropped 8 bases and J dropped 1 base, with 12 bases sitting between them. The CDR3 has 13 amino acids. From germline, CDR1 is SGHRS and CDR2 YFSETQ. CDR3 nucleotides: TGCGCCAGTTCTAAGGCGGCGAACACTGAAGCTTTCTTT. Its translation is CASSKAANTEAFF.

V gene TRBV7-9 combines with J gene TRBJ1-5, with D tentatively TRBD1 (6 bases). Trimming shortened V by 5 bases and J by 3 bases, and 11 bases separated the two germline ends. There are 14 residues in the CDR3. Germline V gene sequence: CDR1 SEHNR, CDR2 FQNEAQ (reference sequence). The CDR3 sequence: CASSLGGINQPQHF. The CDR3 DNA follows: TGTGCCAGCAGCCTAGGGGGGATCAATCAGCCCCAGCATTTT. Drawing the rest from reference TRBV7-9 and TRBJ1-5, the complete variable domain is DTGVSQNPRHKITKRGQNVTFRCDPISEHNRLYWYRQTLGQGPEFLTYFQNEAQLEKSRLLSDRFSAERPKGSFSTLEIQRTEQGDSAMYLCASSLGGINQPQHFGDGTRLSIL.

Written as DNA, the CDR3 is TGTGCCACCAGTGATTTGGCGGGCCCCCTCCACTTT. The encoded protein is CATSDLAGPLHF. This rearrangement joins TRBV24-1 to TRBJ1-6, with no clear D. The V end lost 0 bases, the J end lost 13 bases, and 6 bases lay between the germline ends. Germline CDR1 reads KGHDR; CDR2 reads SFDVKD. CDR3 length: 12 amino acids.

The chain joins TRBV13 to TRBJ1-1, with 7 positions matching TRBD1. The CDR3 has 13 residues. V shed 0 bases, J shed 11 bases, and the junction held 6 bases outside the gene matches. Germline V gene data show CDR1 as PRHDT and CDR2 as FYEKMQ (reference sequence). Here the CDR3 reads CASSLGRGGDAFF. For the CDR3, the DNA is TGTGCCAGCAGCTTAGGCAGGGGGGGTGATGCTTTCTTT.

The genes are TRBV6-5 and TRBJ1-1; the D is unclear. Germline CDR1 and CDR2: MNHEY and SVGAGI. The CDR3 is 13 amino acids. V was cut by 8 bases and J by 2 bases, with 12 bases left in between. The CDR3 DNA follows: TGTGCCAGCGGCCTAGTTGTAAACACTGAAGCTTTCTTT. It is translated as CASGLVVNTEAFF.

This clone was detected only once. This CDR3 is CASSQPGESRLDEQFF. CDR3 nucleotides: TGTGCCAGCAGCCAACCAGGGGAGAGTAGGTTGGATGAGCAGTTCTTC. This chain connects TRBV3-1 (or the pseudogene TRBV3-2) to TRBJ2-1; perhaps TRBD1 as D (6 bases). The V gene's germline CDR1 is LGHDT and CDR2 YNNKEL (reference sequence). The CDR3 runs to 16 residues. V gave up 2 bases and J gave up 8 bases, with 19 bases separating them.

The CDR3 protein is CATSDLARGGPQGQFF. In DNA form, the CDR3 reads TGTGCCACCAGTGACCTAGCCCGGGGGGGACCACAGGGGCAGTTCTTC. V and J are TRBV24-1 and TRBJ2-1; TRBD2 matches at 8 bases. Losses at the gene ends were 4 bases for V and 12 bases for J; bases not matched to a gene: 16. Germline assignment: CDR1 KGHDR and CDR2 SFDVKD. The CDR3 is 16 amino acids.

The CDR3 region has the DNA TGTGCCAGCAGTTACAGGGTACACACTGAAGCTTTCTTT. Encoded protein: CASSYRVHTEAFF. V gene TRBV27 combines with J gene TRBJ1-1; D perhaps matches TRBD1 (6 bases). V dropped 4 bases and J dropped 3 bases, with 9 bases sitting between them. This CDR3 spans 13 amino acids. The germline gives CDR1 MNHEY, CDR2 SMNVEV (reference sequence).

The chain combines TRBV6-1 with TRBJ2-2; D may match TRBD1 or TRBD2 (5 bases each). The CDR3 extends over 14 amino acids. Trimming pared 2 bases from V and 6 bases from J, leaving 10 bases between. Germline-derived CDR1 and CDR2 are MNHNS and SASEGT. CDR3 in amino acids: CASSERGRAGELFF. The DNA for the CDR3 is TGTGCCAGCAGTGAACGGGGCAGGGCCGGGGAGCTGTTTTTT.

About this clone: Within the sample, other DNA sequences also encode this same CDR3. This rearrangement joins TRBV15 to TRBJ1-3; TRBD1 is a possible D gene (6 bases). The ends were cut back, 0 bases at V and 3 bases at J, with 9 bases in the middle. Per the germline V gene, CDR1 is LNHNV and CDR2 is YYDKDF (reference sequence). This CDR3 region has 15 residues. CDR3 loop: CATSRDPGDGNTIYF. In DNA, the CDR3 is TGTGCCACCAGCAGAGATCCAGGGGATGGAAACACCATATATTTT. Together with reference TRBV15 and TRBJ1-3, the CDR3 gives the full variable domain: DAMVIQNPRYQVTQFGKPVTLSCSQTLNHNVMYWYQQKSSQAPKLLFHYYDKDFNNEADTPDNFQSRRPNTSFCFLDIRSPGLGDTAMYLCATSRDPGDGNTIYFGEGSWLTVV.

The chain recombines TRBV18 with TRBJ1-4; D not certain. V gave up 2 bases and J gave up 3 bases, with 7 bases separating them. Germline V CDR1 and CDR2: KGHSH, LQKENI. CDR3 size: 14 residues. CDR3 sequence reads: CASSPGSSNEKLFF. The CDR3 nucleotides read TGTGCCAGCTCACCAGGGTCCTCTAATGAAAAACTGTTTTTT. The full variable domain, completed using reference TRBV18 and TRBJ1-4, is NAGVMQNPRHLVRRRGQEARLRCSPMKGHSHVYWYRQLPEEGLKFMVYLQKENIIDESGMPKERFSAEFPKEGPSILRIQQVVRGDSAAYFCASSPGSSNEKLFFGSGTQLSVL.

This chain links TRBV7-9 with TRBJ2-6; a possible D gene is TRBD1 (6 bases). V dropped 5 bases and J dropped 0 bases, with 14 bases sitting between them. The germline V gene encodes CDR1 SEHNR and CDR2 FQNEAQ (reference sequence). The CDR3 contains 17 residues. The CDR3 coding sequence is TGTGCCAGCAGCCGCCTCGGGACACTCTCTGGGGCCAACGTCCTGACTTTC. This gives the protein CASSRLGTLSGANVLTF. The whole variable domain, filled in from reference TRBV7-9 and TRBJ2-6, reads DTGVSQNPRHKITKRGQNVTFRCDPISEHNRLYWYRQTLGQGPEFLTYFQNEAQLEKSRLLSDRFSAERPKGSFSTLEIQRTEQGDSAMYLCASSRLGTLSGANVLTFGAGSRLTVL.

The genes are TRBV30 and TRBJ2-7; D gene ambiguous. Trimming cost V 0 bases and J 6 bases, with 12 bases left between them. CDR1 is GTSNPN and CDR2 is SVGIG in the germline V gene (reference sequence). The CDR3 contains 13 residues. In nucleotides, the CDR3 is TGTGCCTGGAGTGTGTTCGGGTCAGGCGAGCAGTACGTC. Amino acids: CAWSVFGSGEQYV.

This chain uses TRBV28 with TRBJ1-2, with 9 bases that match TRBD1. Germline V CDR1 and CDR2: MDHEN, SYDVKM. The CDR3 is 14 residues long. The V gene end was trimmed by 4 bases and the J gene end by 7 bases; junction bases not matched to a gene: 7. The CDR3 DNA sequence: TGTGCCAGCAGTTCGTCGGGACAGGGCCTTGGCTACACCTTC. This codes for CASSSSGQGLGYTF.

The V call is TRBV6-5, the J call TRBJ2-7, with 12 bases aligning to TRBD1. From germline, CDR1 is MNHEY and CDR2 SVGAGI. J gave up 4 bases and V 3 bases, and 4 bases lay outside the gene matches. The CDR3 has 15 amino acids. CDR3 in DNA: TGTGCCAGCAGTTATCGGGACAGGGGGCATTACGAGCAGTACTTC. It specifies CASSYRDRGHYEQYF.

The CDR3 DNA sequence: TGCGCCAGCAGCCCGTGGGGGAACATAGGCGAAAAACTGTTTTTT. This gives the protein CASSPWGNIGEKLFF. This chain links TRBV5-1 with TRBJ1-4, with a possible D match to TRBD1 (5 bases). Trimming cost V 4 bases and J 8 bases, with 18 bases left between them. CDR3 length equals 15 residues. The germline V gene encodes CDR1 SGHRS and CDR2 YFSETQ.

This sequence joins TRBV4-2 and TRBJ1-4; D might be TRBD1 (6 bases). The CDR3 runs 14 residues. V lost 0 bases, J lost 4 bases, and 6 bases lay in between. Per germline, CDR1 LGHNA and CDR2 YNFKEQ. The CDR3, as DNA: TGTGCCAGCAGCCAAGACAGGGGTAATGAAAAACTGTTTTTT. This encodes CASSQDRGNEKLFF.

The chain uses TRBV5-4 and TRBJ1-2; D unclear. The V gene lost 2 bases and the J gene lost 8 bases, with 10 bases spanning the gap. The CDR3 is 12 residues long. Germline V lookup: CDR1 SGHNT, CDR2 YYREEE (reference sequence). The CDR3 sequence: CASSLTTGGYTF. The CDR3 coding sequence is TGTGCCAGCAGCTTAACTACGGGGGGCTACACCTTC.

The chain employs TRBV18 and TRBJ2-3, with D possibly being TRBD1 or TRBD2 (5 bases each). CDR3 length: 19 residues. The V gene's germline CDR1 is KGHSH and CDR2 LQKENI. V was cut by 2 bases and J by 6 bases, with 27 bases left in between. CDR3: CASSPFPHSQGRRRDTQYF. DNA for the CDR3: TGTGCCAGCTCACCATTCCCTCATTCGCAGGGAAGGAGGAGGGATACGCAGTATTTT.

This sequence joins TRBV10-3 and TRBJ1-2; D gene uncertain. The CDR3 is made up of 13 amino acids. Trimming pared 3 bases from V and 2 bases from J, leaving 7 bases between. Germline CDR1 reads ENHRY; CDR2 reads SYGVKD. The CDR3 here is CAISDQENYGYTF. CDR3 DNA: TGTGCCATCAGTGACCAGGAAAACTATGGCTACACCTTC.